The 31 T cell receptor beta chains below all came from one sample that was sequenced in a study of T cells and Merkel cell carcinoma outcomes (dated by TCRdb to 2020 to 2022). The method behind the library was the immunoSEQ multiplex PCR assay. In its TCRdb copy, this immuneACCESS table keeps in-frame sequences only and misses some clones. Where compared with another copy, unresolved V genes explain less than half of these, and the others have no known cause. Recorded for this sample are some 13,000 clones; around 90% of them occurred a single time. Of the sample, roughly 2% falls within the top ten clones. The specimen sequenced was tumor tissue from Merkel cell carcinoma. Receptor source: a human donor with Merkel cell carcinoma.

The chain combines TRBV30 with TRBJ2-1; 9 positions agree with TRBD2. Unmatched junction bases numbered 10, after V lost 3 bases and J lost 7 bases. The germline V gene has CDR1 GTSNPN and CDR2 SVGIG (reference sequence). This CDR3 comprises 15 residues. CDR3 amino acids: CAWSPLAGAKNEQFF. DNA of the CDR3: TGTGCCTGGAGCCCCTTAGCGGGAGCTAAGAATGAGCAGTTCTTC.

This clone was seen a handful of times. The gene calls are TRBV5-8 and TRBJ2-2; TRBD1 matches at 9 bases. Germline CDR1 SGHTS, CDR2 YDEGEE. The CDR3 contains 17 residues. Trimming at V came to 2 bases and at J to 7 bases, leaving 12 bases not matched to a gene. The CDR3 DNA sequence: TGTGCCAGCAGCTTCGGGGACAGGGAGGTGGATATCGGGGAGCTGTTTTTT. As protein: CASSFGDREVDIGELFF. The variable domain in full, with the rest retrieved from reference TRBV5-8 and TRBJ2-2, is EAGVTQSPTHLIKTRGQQATLRCSPISGHTSVYWYQQALGLGLQFLLWYDEGEERNRGNFPPRFSGRQFPNYSSELNVNALELEDSALYLCASSFGDREVDIGELFFGEGSRLTVL.

The chain combines TRBV7-9 with TRBJ2-1; perhaps TRBD2 as D (5 bases). V was clipped by 8 bases and J by 1 base, with 12 bases between them. This CDR3 has 14 residues. Germline values: CDR1 SEHNR, CDR2 FQNEAQ (reference sequence). The CDR3 DNA follows: TGTGCCAGCGGTCCACTAGATTCCTACAATGAGCAGTTCTTC. Translation gives CASGPLDSYNEQFF.

This clone occurred once. DNA for the CDR3: TGTGCCAGCAGGCGTACTAGTTCCGCGGAGCTGTTTTTT. As protein: CASRRTSSAELFF. V is TRBV9 and J is TRBJ2-2, with a tentative D call TRBD2 (5 bases). The V end was cut by 5 bases, the J end by 10 bases, with 15 bases between. This CDR3 contains 13 residues. Germline loops: CDR1 SGDLS, CDR2 YYNGEE.

To note about this clone: One end of the junction does not line up with germline, which may come from a read error. V gene TRBV7-9 combines with J gene TRBJ2-6, with D possibly being TRBD1 or TRBD2 (5 bases each). CDR1 is SEHNR, CDR2 FQNEAQ, per germline (reference sequence). The CDR3 spans 18 residues. The DNA of the CDR3 is TGTACCAGCAGCTTAATGCTTATAGGGACCCCTGGGGCCAACGTCCTGACTTTC. Protein product: CTSSLMLIGTPGANVLTF. Full variable domain (outside the CDR3, taken from reference TRBV7-9 and TRBJ2-6): DTGVSQNPRHKITKRGQNVTFRCDPISEHNRLYWYRQTLGQGPEFLTYFQNEAQLEKSRLLSDRFSAERPKGSFSTLEIQRTEQGDSAMYLCTSSLMLIGTPGANVLTFGAGSRLTVL.

V is TRBV2 and J is TRBJ1-2; a weak D match, TRBD1 (5 bases). This CDR3 is built from 13 residues. V was clipped by 7 bases and J by 4 bases, with 13 bases between them. CDR1 is SNHLY, CDR2 FYNNEI, per germline. The CDR3 loop is CASIRDQTYGYTF. CDR3 coding DNA: TGTGCCAGCATCCGGGACCAGACCTATGGCTACACCTTC.

The chain uses TRBV9 and TRBJ2-1; 7 positions agree with TRBD2. The CDR3 has 15 residues. CDR1 is SGDLS and CDR2 is YYNGEE in the germline V gene. The V gene end was trimmed by 0 bases and the J gene end by 2 bases; junction bases not matched to a gene: 2. This CDR3 is CASSVESGTYNEQFF. Written as DNA, the CDR3 is TGTGCCAGCAGCGTAGAAAGCGGGACCTACAATGAGCAGTTCTTC.

The chain is built from TRBV7-2 and TRBJ2-4; possible D gene TRBD2, 5 bases. Trimming left V 4 bases short and J 8 bases short, with 15 bases between. The CDR3 length is 14 residues. Germline-derived CDR1 and CDR2 are SGHTA and FQGNSA. The CDR3 loop is CASSSYRRGDIQYF. The CDR3, as DNA: TGTGCCAGCAGCTCCTATCGACGGGGAGACATTCAGTACTTC. Full variable domain (outside the CDR3, taken from reference TRBV7-2 and TRBJ2-4): GAGVSQSPSNKVTEKGKDVELRCDPISGHTALYWYRQSLGQGLEFLIYFQGNSAPDKSGLPSDRFSAERTGGSVSTLTIQRTQQEDSAVYLCASSSYRRGDIQYFGAGTRLSVL.

The V and J genes are TRBV27 and TRBJ1-2; a possible D gene is TRBD1 (5 bases). This CDR3 has 16 residues. Trimming removed 1 base at V and 6 bases at J, with 18 bases between. From germline, CDR1 is MNHEY and CDR2 SMNVEV (reference sequence). In DNA form, the CDR3 reads TGTGCCAGCAGTTTATTAGGGAGGGGCCGGTGGAATGGCTACACCTTC. This encodes CASSLLGRGRWNGYTF.

The gene calls are TRBV6-6 and TRBJ1-4; the D is unclear. V shed 7 bases and J shed 0 bases, with 6 bases lying between them. CDR1 and CDR2 from the germline V gene are MNHNY and SVGAGI (reference sequence). The CDR3 sequence is 13 residues long. The CDR3 DNA sequence: TGTGCCAGCAACCAGCCAACTAATGAAAAACTGTTTTTT. Protein sequence: CASNQPTNEKLFF.

The chain uses TRBV7-9 and TRBJ2-3; 7 nucleotides match TRBD1. This CDR3 contains 15 residues. CDR1 is SEHNR and CDR2 is FQNEAQ in the germline V gene (reference sequence). V shed 2 bases, J shed 2 bases, and the junction held 4 bases outside the gene matches. CDR3 sequence (DNA): TGTGCCAGCAGCTTACTGACAGGGTACACAGATACGCAGTATTTT. It codes for CASSLLTGYTDTQYF.

V is TRBV30 and J is TRBJ1-1; D not certain. Germline V lookup: CDR1 GTSNPN, CDR2 SVGIG (reference sequence). Trimming pared 5 bases from V and 1 base from J, leaving 5 bases between. This CDR3 has 11 residues. This chain's CDR3 is CAWDKNTEAFF. Here the CDR3 DNA reads TGTGCCTGGGACAAGAACACTGAAGCTTTCTTT.

The chain has TRBV27 and TRBJ2-1; the D gene is possibly TRBD1 (5 bases). The CDR3 runs to 17 residues. V shed 5 bases and J shed 3 bases, with 20 bases lying between them. Germline CDR1 reads MNHEY; CDR2 reads SMNVEV (reference sequence). This CDR3 is CASSLRGKGVGYNEQFF. CDR3 DNA sequence: TGTGCCAGCAGTCTCCGTGGTAAAGGGGTCGGCTACAATGAGCAGTTCTTC.

This sequence joins TRBV18 and TRBJ2-1; no definite D call. Trimming took 3 bases from V and 9 from J, leaving 9 bases between them. CDR1 and CDR2 (germline): KGHSH, LQKENI. The CDR3 covers 12 residues. CDR3 DNA: TGTGCCAGCTCACCCACGTTGGGTGAGCAGTTCTTC. As protein: CASSPTLGEQFF. The variable domain in full, with the rest retrieved from reference TRBV18 and TRBJ2-1, is NAGVMQNPRHLVRRRGQEARLRCSPMKGHSHVYWYRQLPEEGLKFMVYLQKENIIDESGMPKERFSAEFPKEGPSILRIQQVVRGDSAAYFCASSPTLGEQFFGPGTRLTVL.

Remarks on this clone: A single base is all that separates this from a far larger clone, so a read error is likely. Within the sample, other DNA sequences also encode this same CDR3. The V call is TRBV7-9, the J call TRBJ2-7; D is ambiguous. The germline V gene has CDR1 SEHNR and CDR2 FQNEAQ (reference sequence). Trimming took 5 bases from V and 2 from J, leaving 13 bases between them. The CDR3 totals 14 residues. The CDR3 here is CASSPKYKTYEQYF. The DNA of the CDR3 is TGTGCCAGCAGCCCTAAATACAAGACCTACGAGCAGTACTTC. Filled out from reference TRBV7-9 and TRBJ2-7, the complete variable domain reads DTGVSQNPRHKITKRGQNVTFRCDPISEHNRLYWYRQTLGQGPEFLTYFQNEAQLEKSRLLSDRFSAERPKGSFSTLEIQRTEQGDSAMYLCASSPKYKTYEQYFGPGTRLTVT.

Here the CDR3 reads CASSFGGGAEAFF. The CDR3, as DNA: TGTGCCAGCAGCTTCGGTGGGGGTGCTGAAGCTTTCTTT. The chain has TRBV11-3 and TRBJ1-1; TRBD1 is a possible D gene (5 bases). The germline V and J ends were trimmed by 3 bases and 6 bases, with 11 bases remaining between them. CDR3 length equals 13 residues. Germline CDR1 is SGHNT and CDR2 is YENEEA. The variable domain in full, completed from reference TRBV11-3 and TRBJ1-1, reads EAGVVQSPRYKIIEKKQPVAFWCNPISGHNTLYWYLQNLGQGPELLIRYENEEAVDDSQLPKDRFSAERLKGVDSTLKIQPAELGDSAVYLCASSFGGGAEAFFGQGTRLTVV.

The chain couples TRBV30 to TRBJ2-5; D unclear. The CDR3 runs 11 residues. Looked up from germline, CDR1 is GTSNPN and CDR2 is SVGIG (reference sequence). V gave up 2 bases and J gave up 2 bases, with 3 bases separating them. CDR3 protein: CAWSHQETQYF. CDR3 nucleotides: TGTGCCTGGAGTCATCAAGAGACCCAGTACTTC. The full variable domain, its missing parts supplied by reference TRBV30 and TRBJ2-5, is SQTIHQWPATLVQPVGSPLSLECTVEGTSNPNLYWYRQAAGRGLQLLFYSVGIGQISSEVPQNLSASRPQDRQFILSSKKLLLSDSGFYLCAWSHQETQYFGPGTRLLVL.

DNA for the CDR3: TGTGCCAGCAGGCCACAGGGCCAAGAGACCCAGTACTTC. Residues: CASRPQGQETQYF. The J gene is TRBJ2-5, the V gene TRBV27; D might be TRBD1 (6 bases). Trimming took off 6 bases at V and 1 base at J, with 9 bases between the two ends. The CDR3 has 13 amino acids. The germline V gene has CDR1 MNHEY and CDR2 SMNVEV (reference sequence).

This clone was observed a handful of times. The chain uses TRBV2 and TRBJ1-5; TRBD1 aligns across 7 bases. This CDR3 has 12 residues. V trimming: 2 bases; J trimming: 12 bases; junction bases outside the gene matches: 4. Germline CDR1 is SNHLY and CDR2 is FYNNEI. Here the CDR3 DNA reads TGTGCCAGCAGTGAAAGGGGGCCGGGCCAGCATTTT. Residues: CASSERGPGQHF. The complete variable domain, with remaining parts taken from reference TRBV2 and TRBJ1-5, reads EPEVTQTPSHQVTQMGQEVILRCVPISNHLYFYWYRQILGQKVEFLVSFYNNEISEKSEIFDDQFSVERPDGSNFTLKIRSTKLEDSAMYFCASSERGPGQHFGDGTRLSIL.

The chain couples TRBV5-1 to TRBJ2-2; 13 bases line up with TRBD2. Trimming took 3 bases from V and 9 from J; bases not matched to a gene: 5. The CDR3 runs to 15 residues. Germline CDR1 reads SGHRS; CDR2 reads YFSETQ. The CDR3 bases are TGCGCCAGCAGCTCCGGACTAGCGGGAGCCCGGGAGCTGTTTTTT. As protein: CASSSGLAGARELFF.

The V call is TRBV7-9, the J call TRBJ2-5; 8 bases are shared with TRBD2. This CDR3 has 13 amino acids. Unmatched junction bases numbered 4, after V lost 9 bases and J lost 1 base. Germline CDR1 reads SEHNR; CDR2 reads FQNEAQ (reference sequence). The DNA for the CDR3 is TGTGCCAGTCAGGCGGGGGGCCAAGAGACCCAGTACTTC. Protein product: CASQAGGQETQYF.

The CDR3 region has the DNA TGTGCCAGCACCCTGAGCGCGGACTCCTACGAGCAGTACTTC. It translates to CASTLSADSYEQYF. The chain is built from TRBV28 and TRBJ2-7; unclear D gene. The ends were cut back, 7 bases at V and 0 bases at J, with 13 bases in the middle. The CDR3 runs 14 residues. Germline values: CDR1 MDHEN, CDR2 SYDVKM.

This rearrangement joins TRBV29-1 to TRBJ2-7, with TRBD1 as a possible D gene (5 bases). The CDR3 sequence is 13 residues long. CDR1 is SQVTM and CDR2 is ANQGSEA in the germline V gene. The V and J ends lost 6 bases and 3 bases respectively, with 15 bases between them. For the CDR3, the DNA is TGCAGCGTCAATGGACCGACAGTCTACGAGCAGTACTTC. This encodes CSVNGPTVYEQYF.

The chain carries TRBV4-3 and TRBJ1-1; 10 nucleotides line up with TRBD1. V shed 3 bases and J 8 bases; nucleotides not matched to a gene: 9. The CDR3 runs to 15 residues. Germline values: CDR1 LGHNA, CDR2 YSLEER. The CDR3 DNA reads as TGCGCCAGCAGCCAGCCCGGGACAGGGGTTGCGGAAGCTTTCTTT. Translation gives CASSQPGTGVAEAFF.

This clone appeared once. The genes are TRBV28 and TRBJ2-7; 9 bases map to TRBD1. J was trimmed by 3 bases and V by 6 bases; bases with no gene match: 15. Looked up from germline, CDR1 is MDHEN and CDR2 is SYDVKM. CDR3 length: 17 residues. CDR3: CASSTIRGGTGLYEQYF. CDR3 nucleotides: TGTGCCAGCAGCACCATTAGGGGGGGGACAGGGCTCTACGAGCAGTACTTC.

The chain links TRBV6-6 to TRBJ2-3; D is unresolved. Germline CDR1 is MNHNY and CDR2 is SVGAGI (reference sequence). The CDR3 runs to 12 residues. V shed 6 bases and J shed 6 bases, with 10 bases lying between them. The CDR3, as DNA: TGTGCCAGCAGCGCTTCTGGGGATACGCAGTATTTT. Translated, it gives CASSASGDTQYF.

The chain links TRBV25-1 to TRBJ2-1, with D unclear. From germline, CDR1 is MGHDK and CDR2 SYGVNS. This CDR3 contains 11 residues. Trimming took 4 bases from V and 9 from J, leaving 7 bases between them. CDR3 DNA: TGTGCCAGCAGTGGGTGGGGTGAGCAGTTCTTC. Its protein product is CASSGWGEQFF. The whole variable domain, remainder taken from reference TRBV25-1 and TRBJ2-1, is EADIYQTPRYLVIGTGKKITLECSQTMGHDKMYWYQQDPGMELHLIHYSYGVNSTEKGDLSSESTVSRIRTEHFPLTLESARPSHTSQYLCASSGWGEQFFGPGTRLTVL.

The chain combines TRBV9 with TRBJ2-3; 11 bases are shared with TRBD2. CDR3 length equals 14 residues. V was pared by 3 bases and J by 5 bases, with 2 bases of the junction left unmatched. The germline CDR1 and CDR2 sequences are SGDLS and YYNGEE. The CDR3 sequence is CASSASGRLDTQYF. The DNA of the CDR3 is TGTGCCAGCAGCGCTAGCGGGAGGTTAGATACGCAGTATTTT.

V gene TRBV5-4 combines with J gene TRBJ2-7; 10 nucleotides match TRBD1. The CDR3 has 16 amino acids. Trimming took 2 bases from V and 4 from J; bases not matched to a gene: 9. The germline CDR1 and CDR2 sequences are SGHNT and YYREEE (reference sequence). The CDR3 protein is CASSFYRDRGVYEQYF. As DNA, the CDR3 is TGTGCCAGCAGCTTTTACCGGGACAGGGGTGTGTACGAGCAGTACTTC.

The gene calls are TRBV4-1 and TRBJ2-3; D gene unclear. Germline V lookup: CDR1 MGHRA, CDR2 YSYEKL. The CDR3 extends over 15 amino acids. V lost 1 base, J lost 2 bases, and 10 bases lay in between. The CDR3: CASSQVGLVTDTQYF. The CDR3 DNA follows: TGCGCCAGCAGCCAAGTAGGTTTGGTCACAGATACGCAGTATTTT.

The rearrangement links TRBV18 to TRBJ1-2; 8 bases are shared with TRBD1. The CDR3 consists of 13 residues. Per germline, CDR1 KGHSH and CDR2 LQKENI. Unmatched junction bases numbered 3, after V lost 3 bases and J lost 6 bases. CDR3 coding DNA: TGTGCCAGCTCACCGACAGGGGTAGATGGCTACACCTTC. Translation gives CASSPTGVDGYTF.